Reported below is one T cell receptor (beta chain). Sequence at one end of the junction differs from germline and may be a read error. The CDR3 is made up of 16 amino acids. Germline V gene sequence: CDR1 MNHEY, CDR2 SVGAGI. Alongside a J-beta primer mix, a sample-barcoded 5' primer served in a second PCR lasting roughly 7 to 12 cycles. TCRdb re-derived calls from the 5' RACE reads in MiXCR, one entry per CDR3 protein. The sample lists about 650,000 distinct CDR3 sequences, about 51% seen once, with 13% in the top ten. This sample stems from a study of blood T cells in healthy people across ages. The chain has TRBV6-5 and TRBJ2-7; 12 bases are a match to TRBD1. The last part of the DNA fits TRBJ2-5 better; the J call may be wrong. Sequenced material: blood. The TCR comes from a woman aged 80 or older in good health. The CDR3 here is CASRFGDRGRGATQYF. As DNA, the CDR3 is TGTGCTAGCAGATTTGGGGACAGGGGGCGAGGAGCGACCCAGTACTTC.